The 20 T cell receptor beta chains below were found in one sample sequenced in a study of regulatory dendritic cells for organ transplantation. No antigen has been identified for these receptors. TCRdb's table, derived via immunoSEQ multiplex PCR, lists solely in-frame clones and lacks some. The data hold more than 10,000 clones, with 75% to 85% observed a single time. Sorted T cells were CFSE-labeled and cultured roughly five days with allogeneic regulatory or mature dendritic cells at 1:10. Sequencing was carried out using naive CD8+ T cells from blood cultured with regulatory dendritic cells. The sample's subset: CD45RA+ naive T cells. The receptors come from a human donor in good health.

This chain links TRBV7-9 with TRBJ2-7; D possibly corresponds to TRBD1 (5 bases). V was pared by 5 bases and J by 4 bases, with 15 bases between. Germline lookup yields CDR1 SEHNR and CDR2 FQNEAQ (reference sequence). The CDR3 totals 14 residues. The CDR3 spells CASSPRAGSYEQYF. The CDR3 DNA is TGTGCCAGCAGCCCCAGGGCAGGGTCGTACGAGCAGTACTTC. Complete variable domain (other parts from reference TRBV7-9 and TRBJ2-7): DTGVSQNPRHKITKRGQNVTFRCDPISEHNRLYWYRQTLGQGPEFLTYFQNEAQLEKSRLLSDRFSAERPKGSFSTLEIQRTEQGDSAMYLCASSPRAGSYEQYFGPGTRLTVT.

The chain employs TRBV13 and TRBJ2-5; 8 positions match TRBD2. The CDR3 consists of 15 residues. From germline, CDR1 is PRHDT and CDR2 FYEKMQ (reference sequence). The junction had 8 bases not matched to a gene; V was cut back by 5 bases and J by 3 bases. The CDR3 protein is CASSRSGEREETQYF. CDR3 bases: TGTGCCAGCAGCCGTAGCGGGGAGAGGGAAGAGACCCAGTACTTC.

This clone was detected a few times. The chain couples TRBV9 to TRBJ1-5, with a tentative D call TRBD1 (5 bases). Trimming took off 0 bases at V and 3 bases at J, with 7 bases between the two ends. CDR1 SGDLS and CDR2 YYNGEE come from the germline V gene. The CDR3 has 14 residues. The CDR3 reads CASSVGQTNQPQHF. DNA for the CDR3: TGTGCCAGCAGCGTAGGACAGACCAATCAGCCCCAGCATTTT.

The CDR3 DNA reads as TGTGCCAGTACCCTTGACAGTAGTAGCAATCAGCCCCAGCATTTT. Its protein product is CASTLDSSSNQPQHF. The chain couples TRBV19 to TRBJ1-5; weak D call: TRBD1 (5 bases). V dropped 7 bases and J dropped 0 bases, with 13 bases sitting between them. Germline CDR1 and CDR2: LNHDA and SQIVND (reference sequence). The CDR3 runs 15 residues.

This chain links TRBV10-3 with TRBJ2-7; TRBD2 matches at 9 bases. The germline V gene has CDR1 ENHRY and CDR2 SYGVKD. V gave up 3 bases and J gave up 5 bases; unmatched junction bases: 14. The CDR3 has 17 residues. The CDR3 loop reads CAISETQAGGVKDEQYF. The CDR3 coding sequence is TGTGCCATCAGTGAAACTCAAGCGGGGGGAGTAAAAGACGAGCAGTACTTC.

In this sample, this clone turned up a few times. CDR3 amino acids: CASSESAGGEKLFF. The CDR3 DNA reads TGTGCCAGCAGTGAAAGTGCAGGAGGTGAAAAACTGTTTTTT. This chain joins TRBV25-1 and TRBJ1-4, with D unresolved. Per germline, CDR1 MGHDK and CDR2 SYGVNS. V gave up 2 bases and J gave up 7 bases, with 11 bases separating them. The CDR3 is 14 amino acids.

The chain combines TRBV6-6 with TRBJ1-1, with TRBD1 matching over 8 bases. Trimming took 6 bases from V and 6 from J; bases not matched to a gene: 9. CDR3 size: 14 residues. Germline CDR1 is MNHNY and CDR2 is SVGAGI (reference sequence). CDR3 sequence: CASSPEDRESEAFF. The CDR3 DNA reads as TGTGCCAGCAGCCCTGAGGACAGGGAATCTGAAGCTTTCTTT.

This chain connects TRBV9 to TRBJ2-7, with 8 bases identical to TRBD2. This CDR3 contains 14 residues. The J segment lost 0 bases and the V segment lost 4 bases, leaving 3 bases of the junction unmatched. CDR1 is SGDLS and CDR2 is YYNGEE in the germline V gene. The CDR3 bases are TGTGCCAGCAGCCCGGGGGGGGGCTCCTACGAGCAGTACTTC. This codes for CASSPGGGSYEQYF.

V and J are TRBV27 and TRBJ2-2; D is possibly TRBD1 (5 bases). CDR1 is MNHEY and CDR2 is SMNVEV in the germline V gene (reference sequence). The ends were cut back, 6 bases at V and 3 bases at J, with 5 bases in the middle. The CDR3 covers 12 residues. The CDR3 reads CASRGDTGELFF. The CDR3 coding sequence is TGTGCCAGCAGAGGGGACACCGGGGAGCTGTTTTTT.

This clone appeared a few times. The chain is built from TRBV7-9 and TRBJ1-2; no clear D. Germline V gives CDR1 SEHNR, CDR2 FQNEAQ (reference sequence). V was clipped by 6 bases and J by 8 bases, with 13 bases between them. This CDR3 has 12 amino acids. This chain's CDR3 is CASSLTDGGYTF. CDR3 coding DNA: TGTGCCAGCAGTCTCACAGATGGCGGCTACACCTTC. Supplemented by reference TRBV7-9 and TRBJ1-2, the full variable domain reads DTGVSQNPRHKITKRGQNVTFRCDPISEHNRLYWYRQTLGQGPEFLTYFQNEAQLEKSRLLSDRFSAERPKGSFSTLEIQRTEQGDSAMYLCASSLTDGGYTFGSGTRLTVV.

The CDR3 nucleotides are TGTGCCAGCAGCTTAGAGGGCACAGGGGGCAACTATGGCTACACCTTC. As protein: CASSLEGTGGNYGYTF. This chain uses TRBV11-3 with TRBJ1-2; 9 bases line up with TRBD1. J was trimmed by 2 bases and V by 0 bases; bases with no gene match: 4. The CDR3 is made up of 16 amino acids. Germline CDR1 and CDR2: SGHNT and YENEEA. Variable domain in full (rest from reference TRBV11-3 and TRBJ1-2): EAGVVQSPRYKIIEKKQPVAFWCNPISGHNTLYWYLQNLGQGPELLIRYENEEAVDDSQLPKDRFSAERLKGVDSTLKIQPAELGDSAVYLCASSLEGTGGNYGYTFGSGTRLTVV.

This chain joins TRBV19 and TRBJ2-1, with D possibly matching TRBD1 (6 bases). The CDR3 contains 19 residues. The germline V gene has CDR1 LNHDA and CDR2 SQIVND (reference sequence). Trimming shortened V by 5 bases and J by 0 bases, and 23 bases separated the two germline ends. The CDR3 here is CASSGGLVRQDSSYNEQFF. As DNA, the CDR3 is TGTGCCAGTAGTGGGGGTTTGGTTCGACAGGACAGCTCCTACAATGAGCAGTTCTTC.

The CDR3 coding sequence is TGCGCCAGCAGCTTGGCGGGGCGGGGGAGCACAGATACGCAGTATTTT. Translation: CASSLAGRGSTDTQYF. The rearrangement links TRBV5-1 to TRBJ2-3; TRBD2 matches at 7 bases. The junction had 4 bases not matched to a gene; V was cut back by 0 bases and J by 0 bases. The length of the CDR3 is 16 residues. The germline CDR1 and CDR2 sequences are SGHRS and YFSETQ.

V is TRBV9 and J is TRBJ2-2; 7 bases line up with TRBD2. CDR3 length: 16 amino acids. The junction had 8 bases not matched to a gene; V was cut back by 2 bases and J by 4 bases. Germline CDR1 and CDR2: SGDLS and YYNGEE. CDR3 region: CASSVGGGRGTGELFF. The CDR3 DNA follows: TGTGCCAGCAGCGTCGGGGGAGGGAGGGGCACCGGGGAGCTGTTTTTT.

V usage is TRBV6-6 and J usage is TRBJ2-5; 11 bases align to TRBD1. CDR1 and CDR2 (germline): MNHNY, SVGAGI (reference sequence). The CDR3 contains 16 residues. V trimming: 1 base; J trimming: 4 bases; junction bases outside the gene matches: 5. CDR3 coding DNA: TGTGCCAGCAGTTACTTAAGGACAGGGGGCTTAGAGACCCAGTACTTC. Translated, it gives CASSYLRTGGLETQYF.

This chain joins TRBV7-6 and TRBJ1-1; tentative D call: TRBD1 (6 bases). The CDR3 length is 14 residues. V lost 8 bases and J 1 base, leaving 14 bases between the germline ends. Germline CDR1 and CDR2: SGHVS and FNYEAQ. The CDR3 reads CASETGYGNTEAFF. The CDR3 DNA reads TGTGCCAGCGAGACAGGTTACGGGAACACTGAAGCTTTCTTT.

The rearrangement links TRBV7-2 to TRBJ2-1; 7 bases are shared with TRBD2. J lost 3 bases, V lost 4 bases, and 3 bases had no gene match. This CDR3 has 14 residues. The V gene's germline CDR1 is SGHTA and CDR2 FQGNSA. The CDR3 spells CASSSTSVYNEQFF. DNA of the CDR3: TGTGCCAGCAGCTCAACTAGCGTCTACAATGAGCAGTTCTTC.

The V call is TRBV9, the J call TRBJ2-7, with TRBD2 matching over 9 bases. V lost 0 bases and J lost 5; bases outside the gene matches: 9. The germline V gene encodes CDR1 SGDLS and CDR2 YYNGEE. The CDR3 spans 16 residues. DNA for the CDR3: TGTGCCAGCAGCGTAGGAGGTAAGGGGACTAGCCACGAGCAGTACTTC. Protein: CASSVGGKGTSHEQYF.

In its sample, this clone was seen a few times. The chain carries TRBV12-5 and TRBJ1-1, with D possibly TRBD1 on 5 matching bases. Trimming stripped 5 bases from V and 1 base from J, with 8 bases between. The CDR3 is 13 amino acids. CDR1 is LGHNT, CDR2 FRNRAP, per germline. In nucleotides, the CDR3 is TGTGCTAGTGGTCTCGACAGGAACACTGAAGCTTTCTTT. This gives the protein CASGLDRNTEAFF. Based on the CDR3 plus reference TRBV12-5 and TRBJ1-1, the full variable domain is DARVTQTPRHKVTEMGQEVTMRCQPILGHNTVFWYRQTMMQGLELLAYFRNRAPLDDSGMPKDRFSAEMPDATLATLKIQPSEPRDSAVYFCASGLDRNTEAFFGQGTRLTVV.

The chain recombines TRBV2 with TRBJ2-2; 13 bases fit TRBD2. CDR3 size: 16 residues. The germline CDR1 and CDR2 sequences are SNHLY and FYNNEI. J lost 5 bases, V lost 6 bases, and 6 bases had no gene match. The CDR3 spells CASSSLAGGPTGELFF. In DNA form, the CDR3 reads TGTGCCAGCAGCTCACTAGCGGGGGGGCCTACCGGGGAGCTGTTTTTT.